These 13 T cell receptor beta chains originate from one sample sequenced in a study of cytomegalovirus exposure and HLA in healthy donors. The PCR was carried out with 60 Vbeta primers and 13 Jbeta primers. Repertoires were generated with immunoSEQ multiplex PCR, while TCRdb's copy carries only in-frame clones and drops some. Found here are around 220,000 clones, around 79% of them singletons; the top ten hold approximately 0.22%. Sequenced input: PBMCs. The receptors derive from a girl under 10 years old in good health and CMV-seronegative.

CDR3 nucleotide sequence: TGTGCCAGCCGGGACAGGGGACAGACCCAGTACTTC. It encodes CASRDRGQTQYF. The J gene is TRBJ2-5, the V gene TRBV19; 10 bases are a match to TRBD1. V gave up 9 bases and J gave up 6 bases; unmatched junction bases: 4. CDR1 is LNHDA and CDR2 is SQIVND in the germline V gene (reference sequence). CDR3 size: 12 residues.

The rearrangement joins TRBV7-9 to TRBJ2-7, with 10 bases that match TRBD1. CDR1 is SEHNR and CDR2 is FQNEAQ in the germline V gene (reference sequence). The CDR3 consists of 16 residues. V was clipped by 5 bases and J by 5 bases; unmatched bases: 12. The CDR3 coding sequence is TGTGCCAGCAGCCCTTCCCAGGGACAGGGGCCGCACGAGCAGTACTTC. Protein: CASSPSQGQGPHEQYF.

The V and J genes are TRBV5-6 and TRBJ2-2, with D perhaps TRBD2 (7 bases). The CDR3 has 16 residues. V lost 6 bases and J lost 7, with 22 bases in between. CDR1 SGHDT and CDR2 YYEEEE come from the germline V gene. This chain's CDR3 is CASNSGGRRRGGELFF. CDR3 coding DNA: TGTGCCAGCAACTCGGGAGGCAGACGCAGGGGCGGGGAGCTGTTTTTT.

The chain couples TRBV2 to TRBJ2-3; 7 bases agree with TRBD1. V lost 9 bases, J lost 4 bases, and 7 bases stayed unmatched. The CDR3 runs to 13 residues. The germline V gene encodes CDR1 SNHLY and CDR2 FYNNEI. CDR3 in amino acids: CASTGVLSDTQYF. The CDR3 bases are TGTGCCAGTACAGGGGTCCTCTCAGATACGCAGTATTTT.

CDR3 residues: CSAKTGFQEDEAFF. The CDR3 coding sequence is TGCAGCGCCAAGACAGGGTTTCAGGAAGACGAAGCTTTCTTT. The gene calls are TRBV29-1 and TRBJ1-1, with 7 bases fitting TRBD1. The germline V gene encodes CDR1 SQVTM and CDR2 ANQGSEA. V gave up 7 bases and J gave up 8 bases; unmatched junction bases: 16. CDR3 length: 14 residues.

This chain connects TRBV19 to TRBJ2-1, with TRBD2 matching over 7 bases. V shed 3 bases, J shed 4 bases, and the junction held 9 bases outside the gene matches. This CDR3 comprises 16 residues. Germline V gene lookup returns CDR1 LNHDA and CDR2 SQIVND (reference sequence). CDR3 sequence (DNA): TGTGCCAGTAGTATCATCGCGGGAGACGTGTACAATGAGCAGTTCTTC. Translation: CASSIIAGDVYNEQFF. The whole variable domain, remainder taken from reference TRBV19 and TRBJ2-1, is DGGITQSPKYLFRKEGQNVTLSCEQNLNHDAMYWYRQDPGQGLRLIYYSQIVNDFQKGDIAEGYSVSREKKESFPLTVTSAQKNPTAFYLCASSIIAGDVYNEQFFGPGTRLTVL.

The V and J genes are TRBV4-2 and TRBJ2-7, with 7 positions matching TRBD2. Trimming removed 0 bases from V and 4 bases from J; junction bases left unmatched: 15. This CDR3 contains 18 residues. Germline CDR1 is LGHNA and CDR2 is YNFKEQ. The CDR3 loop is CASSQDAAGWDPPYEQYF. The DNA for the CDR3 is TGTGCCAGCAGCCAAGACGCAGCGGGATGGGATCCTCCATACGAGCAGTACTTC.

This CDR3 reads CASSPIPGQGGTQYF. CDR3 in DNA: TGTGCCAGCAGCCCGATCCCGGGACAGGGTGGGACCCAGTACTTC. The V call is TRBV7-9, the J call TRBJ2-5; TRBD1 matches at 9 bases. Trimming cost V 5 bases and J 7 bases; bases outside gene matches: 11. The CDR3 consists of 15 residues. CDR1 is SEHNR, CDR2 FQNEAQ, per germline (reference sequence). The full variable domain, its missing parts supplied by reference TRBV7-9 and TRBJ2-5, is DTGVSQNPRHKITKRGQNVTFRCDPISEHNRLYWYRQTLGQGPEFLTYFQNEAQLEKSRLLSDRFSAERPKGSFSTLEIQRTEQGDSAMYLCASSPIPGQGGTQYFGPGTRLLVL.

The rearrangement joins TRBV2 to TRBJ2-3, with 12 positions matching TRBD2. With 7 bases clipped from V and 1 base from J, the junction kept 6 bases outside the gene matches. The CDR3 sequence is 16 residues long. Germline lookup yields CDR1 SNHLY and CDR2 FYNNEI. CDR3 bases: TGTGCCAGCACCATACTAGCGGGAGGAGGCACAGATACGCAGTATTTT. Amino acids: CASTILAGGGTDTQYF.

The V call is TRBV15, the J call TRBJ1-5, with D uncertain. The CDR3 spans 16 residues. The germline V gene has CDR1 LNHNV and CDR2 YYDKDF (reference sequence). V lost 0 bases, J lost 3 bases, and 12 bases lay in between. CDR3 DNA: TGTGCCACCAGCAGAGATTCTGGGCTACCCAATCAGCCCCAGCATTTT. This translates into CATSRDSGLPNQPQHF.

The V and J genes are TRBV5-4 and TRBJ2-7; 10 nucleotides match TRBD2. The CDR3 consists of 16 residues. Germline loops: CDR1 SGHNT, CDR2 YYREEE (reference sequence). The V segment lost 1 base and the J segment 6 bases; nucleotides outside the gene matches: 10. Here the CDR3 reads CASSLISGGIRGEQYF. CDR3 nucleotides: TGTGCCAGCAGCTTGATTAGCGGGGGGATCCGGGGCGAGCAGTACTTC.

CDR3 loop: CAISELAGSYEQYF. The CDR3 DNA follows: TGTGCCATCAGTGAACTAGCGGGGAGCTACGAGCAGTACTTC. This chain connects TRBV10-3 to TRBJ2-7, with TRBD2 matching over 10 bases. Germline CDR1 and CDR2: ENHRY and SYGVKD. V lost 3 bases, J lost 3 bases, and 2 bases stayed unmatched. The CDR3 has 14 residues.

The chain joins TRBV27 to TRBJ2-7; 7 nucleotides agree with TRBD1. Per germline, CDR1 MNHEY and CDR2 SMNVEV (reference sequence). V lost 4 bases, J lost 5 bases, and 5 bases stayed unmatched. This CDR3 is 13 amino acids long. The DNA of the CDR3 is TGTGCCAGCAGTTCTGGACAGGCTCACGAGCAGTACTTC. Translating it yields CASSSGQAHEQYF.